Listed here are 13 T cell receptor beta chains from one sample, sequenced in a study of control samples from healthy donors and cancer patients. Produced via immunoSEQ multiplex PCR; TCRdb's table is partial and in-frame only. The table includes about 35,000 clones, about 88% detected once. The sample was PBMCs. The receptor set was obtained from a woman in her thirties or forties with lung cancer.

The CDR3, as DNA: TGTGCCTGGAGTAGCAAACCGGGACAGGGGATGTTTGGCTACACCTTC. Translation gives CAWSSKPGQGMFGYTF. The J gene is TRBJ1-2, the V gene TRBV30; 10 bases fit TRBD1. The CDR3 consists of 16 residues. Germline V CDR1 and CDR2: GTSNPN, SVGIG (reference sequence). The V and J ends lost 2 bases and 7 bases, in that order; junction bases with no gene match: 13.

The chain is built from TRBV7-3 and TRBJ2-5, with TRBD2 matching 10 bases. Looked up from germline, CDR1 is SGHTA and CDR2 is FQGTGA. The CDR3 has 14 amino acids. V trimming: 3 bases; J trimming: 5 bases; junction bases outside the gene matches: 3. In DNA form, the CDR3 reads TGTGCCAGCAGCTTGAGCGGGGGGGCTGAGACCCAGTACTTC. Protein sequence: CASSLSGGAETQYF.

The table lists this clone with a few counts. The chain couples TRBV5-5 to TRBJ1-2, with TRBD1 as a possible D gene (5 bases). CDR1 is SGHKS and CDR2 is YYEKEE in the germline V gene (reference sequence). The ends were cut back, 0 bases at V and 0 bases at J, with 6 bases in the middle. This CDR3 is 14 amino acids long. CDR3 nucleotide sequence: TGTGCCAGCAGCTTGGGGGGACCTAACTATGGCTACACCTTC. It yields the protein CASSLGGPNYGYTF.

The V gene is TRBV5-4, the J gene TRBJ1-2, with D unclear. The CDR3 loop spans 13 amino acids. Trimming pared 4 bases from V and 5 bases from J, leaving 12 bases between. In germline, CDR1 is SGHNT, CDR2 YYREEE (reference sequence). The CDR3 bases are TGTGCCAGCAGCCTCGACCGCAGATATGGCTACACCTTC. Amino acids: CASSLDRRYGYTF.

The V call is TRBV30, the J call TRBJ1-5; 7 nucleotides agree with TRBD1. This CDR3 spans 15 amino acids. Germline V gene data show CDR1 as GTSNPN and CDR2 as SVGIG (reference sequence). Germline trimming cut 3 bases from V and 0 bases from J; bases unmatched to any gene: 5. The CDR3 DNA reads TGTGCCTGGAGCGAGGGGACAGTTAGCAATCAGCCCCAGCATTTT. Its translation is CAWSEGTVSNQPQHF.

The chain has TRBV27 and TRBJ1-2; a weak D match, TRBD1 (5 bases). This CDR3 spans 14 amino acids. V was clipped by 5 bases and J by 8 bases, with 18 bases between them. The germline CDR1 and CDR2 sequences are MNHEY and SMNVEV (reference sequence). CDR3 nucleotides: TGTGCCAGCAGTCCCGGAGGCAGGGTGGGGGGCTACACCTTC. Translation: CASSPGGRVGGYTF.

The CDR3 DNA sequence: TGTGCCAGCAGCCCGACAGGGTCTGGCCAGCCCCAGCATTTT. Protein product: CASSPTGSGQPQHF. This chain joins TRBV7-2 and TRBJ1-5, with 7 bases aligning to TRBD1. Germline V CDR1 and CDR2: SGHTA, FQGNSA. The CDR3 extends over 14 amino acids. J lost 7 bases, V lost 5 bases, and 8 bases had no gene match.

This CDR3 is CASTGRFGNGYTF. The CDR3 DNA reads TGCGCCAGCACTGGACGGTTTGGCAATGGCTACACCTTC. The genes are TRBV10-1 and TRBJ1-2; D remains ambiguous. The ends were cut back, 7 bases at V and 6 bases at J, with 15 bases in the middle. CDR1 is WNHNN and CDR2 is SYGVQD in the germline V gene (reference sequence). The CDR3 loop spans 13 amino acids.

This rearrangement joins TRBV7-3 to TRBJ2-2; D unclear. The germline CDR1 and CDR2 sequences are SGHTA and FQGTGA. The V end was cut by 6 bases, the J end by 5 bases, with 7 bases between. The CDR3 is 12 residues long. The CDR3 sequence is CASRAGTGELFF. DNA of the CDR3: TGTGCCAGCAGAGCCGGTACCGGGGAGCTGTTTTTT.

This chain uses TRBV30 with TRBJ1-3, with 7 bases identical to TRBD1. Germline CDR1 reads GTSNPN; CDR2 reads SVGIG (reference sequence). The CDR3 has 16 amino acids. Unmatched junction bases numbered 11, after V lost 6 bases and J lost 0 bases. Written as DNA, the CDR3 is TGTGCCTGCCTAAGACAGGGTCCCTACTCTGGAAACACCATATATTTT. It yields the protein CACLRQGPYSGNTIYF. The full variable domain, rest sourced from reference TRBV30 and TRBJ1-3, is SQTIHQWPATLVQPVGSPLSLECTVEGTSNPNLYWYRQAAGRGLQLLFYSVGIGQISSEVPQNLSASRPQDRQFILSSKKLLLSDSGFYLCACLRQGPYSGNTIYFGEGSWLTVV.

This clone was found a few times. This chain uses TRBV6-5 with TRBJ1-1, with D possibly TRBD1 on 5 matching bases. There are 11 residues in the CDR3. Germline CDR1 reads MNHEY; CDR2 reads SVGAGI. V was cut by 7 bases and J by 6 bases, with 9 bases left in between. Here the CDR3 reads CASIRGPEAFF. The CDR3 nucleotides read TGTGCCAGCATTAGGGGCCCTGAAGCTTTCTTT.

V usage is TRBV3-1 (or the pseudogene TRBV3-2) and J usage is TRBJ2-7, with 9 bases matching TRBD2. CDR3 length equals 13 residues. Germline assignment: CDR1 LGHDT and CDR2 YNNKEL (reference sequence). With V trimmed by 8 bases and J by 6 bases, 8 bases remained unmatched. For the CDR3, the DNA is TGTGCCAGCCGGTGGCGGGAGGGTAGCGAGCAGTACTTC. Translated: CASRWREGSEQYF.

The CDR3 DNA is TGCGCCAGCAGCCCGTCTGGGGGTCGAAGCACAGATACGCAGTATTTT. Residues: CASSPSGGRSTDTQYF. The chain joins TRBV5-1 to TRBJ2-3, with D perhaps TRBD1 or TRBD2 (5 bases each). Germline V gene lookup returns CDR1 SGHRS and CDR2 YFSETQ. V was cut by 4 bases and J by 0 bases, with 15 bases left in between. The CDR3 is 16 amino acids.